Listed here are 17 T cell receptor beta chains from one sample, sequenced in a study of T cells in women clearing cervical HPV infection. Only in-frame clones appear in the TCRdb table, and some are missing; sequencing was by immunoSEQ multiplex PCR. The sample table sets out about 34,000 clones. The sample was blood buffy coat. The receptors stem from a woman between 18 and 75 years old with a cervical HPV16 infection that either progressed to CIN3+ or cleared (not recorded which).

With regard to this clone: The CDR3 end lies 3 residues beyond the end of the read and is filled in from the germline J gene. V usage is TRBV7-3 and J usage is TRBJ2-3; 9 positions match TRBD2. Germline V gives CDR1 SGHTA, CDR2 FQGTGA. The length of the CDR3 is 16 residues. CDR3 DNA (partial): TGTGCCAGCAGCTTGGCTAGCGGGGAGCCCCAAGAGACG. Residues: CASSLASGEPQET. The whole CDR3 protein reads CASSLASGEPQETQYF.

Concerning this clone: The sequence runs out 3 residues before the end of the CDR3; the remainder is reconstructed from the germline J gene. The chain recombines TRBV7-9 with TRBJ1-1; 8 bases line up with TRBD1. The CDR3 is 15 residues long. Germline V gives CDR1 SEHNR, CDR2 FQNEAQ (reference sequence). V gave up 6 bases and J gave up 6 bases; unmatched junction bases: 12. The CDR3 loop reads CASRQPGQGFAEAFF. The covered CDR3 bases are TGTGCCAGCAGACAACCCGGACAGGGATTCGCTGAA. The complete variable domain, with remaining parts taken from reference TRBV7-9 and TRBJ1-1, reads DTGVSQNPRHKITKRGQNVTFRCDPISEHNRLYWYRQTLGQGPEFLTYFQNEAQLEKSRLLSDRFSAERPKGSFSTLEIQRTEQGDSAMYLCASRQPGQGFAEAFFGQGTRLTVV.

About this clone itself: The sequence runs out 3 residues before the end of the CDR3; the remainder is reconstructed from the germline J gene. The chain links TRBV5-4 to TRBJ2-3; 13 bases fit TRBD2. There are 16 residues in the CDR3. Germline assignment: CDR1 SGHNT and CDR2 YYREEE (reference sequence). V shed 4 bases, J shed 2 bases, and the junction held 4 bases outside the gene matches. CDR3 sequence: CASSTGLAGFTDTQYF. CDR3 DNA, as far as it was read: TGTGCCAGCAGCACGGGACTAGCGGGGTTCACAGATACG. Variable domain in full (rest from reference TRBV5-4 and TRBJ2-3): ETGVTQSPTHLIKTRGQQVTLRCSSQSGHNTVSWYQQALGQGPQFIFQYYREEENGRGNFPPRFSGLQFPNYSSELNVNALELDDSALYLCASSTGLAGFTDTQYFGPGTRLTVL.

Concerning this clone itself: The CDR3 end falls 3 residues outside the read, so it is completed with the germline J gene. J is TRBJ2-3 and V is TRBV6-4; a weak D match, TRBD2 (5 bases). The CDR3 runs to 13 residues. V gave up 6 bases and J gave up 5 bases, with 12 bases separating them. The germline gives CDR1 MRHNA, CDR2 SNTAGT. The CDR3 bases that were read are TGTGCCAGCAGCGTAGACGGGGAAGATACG. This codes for CASSVDGEDT. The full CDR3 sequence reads CASSVDGEDTQYF.

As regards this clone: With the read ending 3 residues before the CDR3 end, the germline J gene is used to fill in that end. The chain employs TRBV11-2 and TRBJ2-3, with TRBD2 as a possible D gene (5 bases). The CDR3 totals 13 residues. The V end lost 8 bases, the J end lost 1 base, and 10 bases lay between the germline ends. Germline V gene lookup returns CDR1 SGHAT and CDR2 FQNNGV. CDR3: CASQRSGTDTQYF. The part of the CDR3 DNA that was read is TGTGCCAGCCAGCGGTCCGGCACAGATACG.

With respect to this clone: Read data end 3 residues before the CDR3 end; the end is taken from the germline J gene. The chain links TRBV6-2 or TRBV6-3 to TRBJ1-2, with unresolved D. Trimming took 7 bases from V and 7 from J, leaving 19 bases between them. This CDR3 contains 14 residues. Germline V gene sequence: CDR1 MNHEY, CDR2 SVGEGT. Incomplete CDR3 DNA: TGTGCCAGCACCCCCTTGAGGGTGAAGGGTGGC. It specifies CASTPLRVKGG. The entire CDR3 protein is CASTPLRVKGGYTF.

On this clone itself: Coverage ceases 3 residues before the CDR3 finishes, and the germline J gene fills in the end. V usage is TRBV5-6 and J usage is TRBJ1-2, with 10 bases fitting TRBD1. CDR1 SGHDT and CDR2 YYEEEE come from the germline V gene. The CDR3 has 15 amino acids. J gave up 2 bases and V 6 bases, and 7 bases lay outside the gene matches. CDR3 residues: CASTLGTGANYGYTF. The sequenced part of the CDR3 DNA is TGTGCCAGCACCCTAGGGACAGGGGCCAACTATGGC.

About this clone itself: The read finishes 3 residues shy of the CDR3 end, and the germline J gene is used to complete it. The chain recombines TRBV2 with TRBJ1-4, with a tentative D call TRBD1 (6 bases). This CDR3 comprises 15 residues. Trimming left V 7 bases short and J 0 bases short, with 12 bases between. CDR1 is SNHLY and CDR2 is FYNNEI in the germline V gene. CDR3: CASTGHSATNEKLFF. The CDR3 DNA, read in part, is TGTGCCAGCACGGGACATTCTGCAACTAATGAAAAA.

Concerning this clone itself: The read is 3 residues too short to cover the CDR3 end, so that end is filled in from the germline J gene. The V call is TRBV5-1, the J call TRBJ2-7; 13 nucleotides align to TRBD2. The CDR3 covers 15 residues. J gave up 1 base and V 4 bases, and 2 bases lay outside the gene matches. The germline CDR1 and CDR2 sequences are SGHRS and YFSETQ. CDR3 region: CASSRTSGGSYEQYF. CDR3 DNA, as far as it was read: TGCGCCAGCAGCCGGACTAGCGGGGGTTCCTACGAG.

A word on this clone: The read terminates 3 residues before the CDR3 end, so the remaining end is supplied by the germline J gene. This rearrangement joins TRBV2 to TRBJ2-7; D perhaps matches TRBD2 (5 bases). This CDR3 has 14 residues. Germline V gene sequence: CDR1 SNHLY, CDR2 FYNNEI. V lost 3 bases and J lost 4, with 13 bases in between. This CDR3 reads CASSDTAGRYEQYF. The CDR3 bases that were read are TGTGCCAGCAGTGACACGGCGGGCCGGTACGAG.

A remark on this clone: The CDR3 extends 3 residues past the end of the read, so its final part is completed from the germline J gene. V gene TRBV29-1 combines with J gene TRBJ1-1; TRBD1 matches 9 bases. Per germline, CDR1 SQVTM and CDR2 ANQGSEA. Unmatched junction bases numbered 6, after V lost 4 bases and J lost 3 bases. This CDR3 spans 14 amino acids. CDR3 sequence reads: CSVATGGQYTEAFF. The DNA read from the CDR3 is TGCAGCGTTGCTACAGGGGGCCAGTACACTGAA.

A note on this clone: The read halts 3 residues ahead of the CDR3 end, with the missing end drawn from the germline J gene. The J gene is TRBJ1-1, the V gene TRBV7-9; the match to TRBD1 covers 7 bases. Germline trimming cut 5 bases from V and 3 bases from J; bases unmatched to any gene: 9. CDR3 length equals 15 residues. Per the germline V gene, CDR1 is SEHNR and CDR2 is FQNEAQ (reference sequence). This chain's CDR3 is CASSPRSGGYTEAFF. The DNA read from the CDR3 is TGTGCCAGCAGCCCTCGCTCAGGGGGGTACACTGAA.

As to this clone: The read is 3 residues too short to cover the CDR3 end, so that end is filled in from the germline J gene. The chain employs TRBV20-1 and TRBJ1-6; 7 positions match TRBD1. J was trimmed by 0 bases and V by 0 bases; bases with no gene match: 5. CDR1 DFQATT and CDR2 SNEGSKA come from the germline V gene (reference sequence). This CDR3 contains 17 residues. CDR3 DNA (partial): TGCAGTGCTAGAGATCAAGGGGGCCGCTCCTATAATTCACCC. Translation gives CSARDQGGRSYNSP. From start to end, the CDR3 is CSARDQGGRSYNSPLHF.

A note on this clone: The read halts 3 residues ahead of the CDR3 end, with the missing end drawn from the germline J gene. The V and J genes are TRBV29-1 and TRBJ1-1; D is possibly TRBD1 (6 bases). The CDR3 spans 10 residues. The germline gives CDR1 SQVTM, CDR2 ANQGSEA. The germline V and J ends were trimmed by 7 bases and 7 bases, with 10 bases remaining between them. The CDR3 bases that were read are TGCAGCGAAGGGGGGGGTGAA. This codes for CSEGGGE. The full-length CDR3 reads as CSEGGGEAFF.

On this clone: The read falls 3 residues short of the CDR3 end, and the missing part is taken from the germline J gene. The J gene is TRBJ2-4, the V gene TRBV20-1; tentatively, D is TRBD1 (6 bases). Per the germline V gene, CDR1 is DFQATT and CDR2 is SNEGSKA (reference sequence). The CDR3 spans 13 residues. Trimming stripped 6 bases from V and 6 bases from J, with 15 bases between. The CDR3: CSAQGTSGNIQYF. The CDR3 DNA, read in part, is TGCAGTGCCCAGGGGACATCGGGAAACATT.

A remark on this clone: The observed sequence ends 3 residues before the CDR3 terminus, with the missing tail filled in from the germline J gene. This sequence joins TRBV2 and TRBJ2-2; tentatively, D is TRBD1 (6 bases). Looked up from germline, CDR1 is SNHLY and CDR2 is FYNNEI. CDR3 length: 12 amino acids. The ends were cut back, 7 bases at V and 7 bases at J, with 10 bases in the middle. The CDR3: CASTTGYGELFF. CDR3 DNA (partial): TGTGCCAGCACTACAGGGTACGGGGAG.

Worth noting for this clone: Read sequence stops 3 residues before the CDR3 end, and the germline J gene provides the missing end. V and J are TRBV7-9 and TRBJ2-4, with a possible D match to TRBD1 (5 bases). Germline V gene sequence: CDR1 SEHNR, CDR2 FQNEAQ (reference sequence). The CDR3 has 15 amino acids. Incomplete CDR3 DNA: TGTGCCAGCACCTACCTAGGGGCGTTCATGAATGGT. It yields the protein CASTYLGAFMNG. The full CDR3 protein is CASTYLGAFMNGQYF.